This entry is about one T cell receptor (beta chain). This clone was observed a single time. Which antigen it targets is not known. No much larger clone is present one base from it, and per-base qualities are unavailable. The CDR3 regions of human TCRbeta chains were subjected to immunosequencing. On the study's bioinformatics: Repertoire TCRs were checked for matches against a reference library of SARS-CoV-2-specific TCRs that had been generated using the MIRA antigen-specificity platform. Breadth was defined as the fraction of unique TCRs that were SARS-CoV-2-associated. Depth was defined as the fraction of total T cells that were SARS-CoV-2-associated. Using the MIRA data, each spike-specific TCR was assigned both to the spike region to which the TCR was reactive and to a CD4 or CD8 class. Log10-transformed breadth and depth values were compared by one-way ANOVA with Sidak's multiple comparisons tests. The table comes from immuneACCESS by way of TCRdb, which keeps in-frame sequences with V and J called. Part of the clones is missing from these tables; in studies checked, under half for an unresolved V gene and the rest for unknown reasons. Clonal size and the V and J genes are those of that table, whereas D and trimming came from the DNA. The sample has about 140,000 clones on record, more than 85% of them singletons. The leading ten clones occupy roughly 3.5% of the sample.

The CDR3 sequence holds 15 residues, the cysteine and phenylalanine included. Only the CDR3 region is kept as DNA, spanning 45 bases read in frame from base 1. The junction carries 15 bases between V and J, which are trimmed by 1 base and 10 bases respectively. CDR1 and CDR2 are read off the germline V gene as SGHRS and YFSETQ. The data were taken from a study of T cell responses to AZD1222 COVID-19 vaccine (dated by TCRdb to the early 2020s). A note on the overall study: A total of about 230 trial participants underwent TCR sequencing, of whom 200 to 220 received two doses of AZD1222 and about 25 received two doses of the MenACWY control vaccine. Trial participants were enrolled by age into 18-55, 56-69 and 70-plus year subgroups, with approximately 150, 28 and 58 TCR-sequenced participants respectively. Results the study describes overall, beyond this receptor: Reportedly, close to half of the unique spike-specific TCRs recognized epitopes lying outside the regions that are mutated in the B.1.351 and B.1.1.7 variants. Spike-specific TCR breadth and depth rose significantly after two AZD1222 doses compared with day 0 and with MenACWY recipients. Participants were mostly white British, with more females than males. The authors suggested clonal diversity may have been underestimated. Because no day 14 peak-response samples were available, the repertoires could be characterized only after the peak T cell response. In the small 56-69-year group, the increase in depth fell short of significance, most likely because of low power. CD4 TCRs associated with the vaccine covered the entire spike protein, and the dominant responses were in regions 160-218 and 743-854. Conclusions about previously exposed vaccinees were limited because only six or seven AZD1222 recipients were SARS-CoV-2 seropositive at baseline.

The sample's time point label, decoded: about 28 days (+/-7) after the second vaccine dose. Because spike-specific TCR depth and breadth did not differ between the two schedules, AZD1222 recipients who got a second dose at roughly 4 weeks were pooled with those who got a second dose at roughly 12 weeks. Vaccinee samples were obtained from the UK trials COV001 and COV002, which included a single-blind randomized controlled phase 2/3 trial of AZD1222 (ChAdOx1 nCoV-19) in healthy adults. For TCRbeta chain sequencing, PBMC samples were collected from trial participants at day 0 and at day 28 after the second dose.

This material consisted of peripheral blood, taken 28 days after the second AZD1222 dose. The clonotype was recovered from an adult who received the AZD1222 COVID-19 vaccine. Recombination connected TRBV5-1 to TRBJ1-6, with no reliable assignment of the D segment. This receptor carries the CDR3 CASSLFGVRGSPLHF. The nucleotides are TGCGCCAGCAGCTTGTTTGGGGTTAGAGGATCACCCCTCCACTTT.